Listed below are T cell receptor beta chains from one sample, sequenced in a study of regulatory T cells in long-lasting Graves disease. TCRdb independently ran MiXCR on the multiplex PCR reads; one entry per CDR3 protein. The sample includes about 540,000 distinct CDR3 sequences, approximately 12% of them seen just once. The same sample was also studied in work on T cells in Graves' hyperthyroidism and ophthalmopathy.

The sequencing here drew on peripheral blood mononuclear cells (PBMCs), taken at new diagnosis, from a patient treated with antithyroid drugs. The receptors were sampled from a young man with Graves disease. The CDR3 runs from the conserved cysteine through the conserved F or W.

v_gene | len | CDR3aa
TRBV10-3 | 13 | CAIKGDRVSEAFF
TRBV2 | 13 | CASRAGILYEQYF
TRBV7-9 | 15 | CASSGLGREGYEQYF
TRBV3-1 | 12 | CASSRGGNTQYF
TRBV15 | 14 | CATSRDQQGGGYTF
TRBV30 | 14 | CAWSLPPSIQPQHF
TRBV27 | 14 | CASSLPDSGSPLHF
TRBV5-1 | 15 | CASSLRGPPKETQYF
TRBV5-6 | 15 | CASSSFDRTANGYTF
TRBV5-5 | 13 | CASRRGSETEAFF
TRBV6-5 | 15 | CASSSRLAGVNEQFF
TRBV20-1 | 17 | CSAPTSGRSTRADTQYF
TRBV11-2 | 17 | CASRPPGLAGGIDTQYF
TRBV19 | 16 | CASSDRLAGGPHEQFF